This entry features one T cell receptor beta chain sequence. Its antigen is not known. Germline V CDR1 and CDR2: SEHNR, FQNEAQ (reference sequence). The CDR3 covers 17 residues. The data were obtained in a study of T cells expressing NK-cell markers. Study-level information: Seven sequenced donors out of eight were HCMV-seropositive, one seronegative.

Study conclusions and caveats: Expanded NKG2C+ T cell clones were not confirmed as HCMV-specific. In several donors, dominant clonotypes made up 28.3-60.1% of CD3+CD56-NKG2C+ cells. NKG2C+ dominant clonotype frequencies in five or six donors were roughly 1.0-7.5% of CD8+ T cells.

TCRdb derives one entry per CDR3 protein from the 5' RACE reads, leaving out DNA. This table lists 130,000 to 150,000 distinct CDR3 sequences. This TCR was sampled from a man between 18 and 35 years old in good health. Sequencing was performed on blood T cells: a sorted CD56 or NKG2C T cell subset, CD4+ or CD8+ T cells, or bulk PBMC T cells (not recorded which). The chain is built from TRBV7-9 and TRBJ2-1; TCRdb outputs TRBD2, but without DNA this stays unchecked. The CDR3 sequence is CASSLEVRAVRDNEQFF.